The next 19 T cell receptor beta chains were all read from a single sample in a study of blood T cell repertoires in COVID-19 (dated by TCRdb to 2018 to 2020). The library was generated by the immunoSEQ multiplex PCR assay. TCRdb retrieved this table from immuneACCESS and kept in-frame rearrangements only. Not all clones are present; in checked studies, unresolved V genes account for under half, and no reason is known for the remainder. The sample table records roughly 260,000 clones; 79% of these occur just once. 3% to 4% of the sample goes to the ten largest clones. Specimen: peripheral blood. These receptors were taken from a middle-aged woman with active or convalescent COVID-19.

The chain is built from TRBV3-1 (or the pseudogene TRBV3-2) and TRBJ1-2; 8 positions agree with TRBD1. The CDR3 covers 17 residues. The ends lost 3 bases at V and 5 bases at J; junction bases unmatched: 14. Germline V gene data show CDR1 as LGHDT and CDR2 as YNNKEL (reference sequence). In nucleotides, the CDR3 is TGTGCCAGCAGCCAGCAGGGGGCACGCGGCGTTTTTTATGGCTACACCTTC. It translates to CASSQQGARGVFYGYTF.

The rearrangement uses TRBV27 and TRBJ1-5, with TRBD1 identical over 8 bases. V was clipped by 6 bases and J by 9 bases; unmatched bases: 13. Germline values: CDR1 MNHEY, CDR2 SMNVEV (reference sequence). The CDR3 consists of 15 residues. This CDR3 is CASSRGPGGDSPQHF. DNA for the CDR3: TGTGCCAGCAGCCGCGGGCCAGGGGGCGATTCGCCCCAGCATTTT.

CDR3 residues: CASSPEVQGGTEAFF. The CDR3 DNA reads as TGCGCCAGCAGCCCGGAAGTGCAGGGAGGCACTGAAGCTTTCTTT. The chain has TRBV5-1 and TRBJ1-1; the D gene is possibly TRBD1 (5 bases). Germline CDR1 reads SGHRS; CDR2 reads YFSETQ. The CDR3 is 15 residues long. V shed 4 bases and J shed 4 bases, with 17 bases lying between them.

This clone was picked up a small number of times. In nucleotides, the CDR3 is TGTGCCAGCAGTTCCGGGGTTATCTATGGCTACACCTTC. Residues: CASSSGVIYGYTF. The J gene is TRBJ1-2, the V gene TRBV28; D unresolved. Germline V gives CDR1 MDHEN, CDR2 SYDVKM. The V and J ends lost 4 bases and 4 bases respectively, with 10 bases between them. This CDR3 contains 13 residues.

The rearrangement joins TRBV11-2 to TRBJ2-3; weak D call: TRBD2 (5 bases). CDR1 and CDR2 (germline): SGHAT, FQNNGV. The CDR3 is made up of 14 amino acids. Trimming cost V 1 base and J 9 bases, with 14 bases left between them. CDR3 in DNA: TGTGCCAGCAGCTTAGGAAGTAGCGTAATCACGCAGTATTTT. Translation gives CASSLGSSVITQYF. Using reference TRBV11-2 and TRBJ2-3 for the parts outside the CDR3, the full variable domain is EAGVAQSPRYKIIEKRQSVAFWCNPISGHATLYWYQQILGQGPKLLIQFQNNGVVDDSQLPKDRFSAERLKGVDSTLKIQPAKLEDSAVYLCASSLGSSVITQYFGPGTRLTVL.

The rearrangement uses TRBV6-1 and TRBJ2-7; no clear D. Germline V gene sequence: CDR1 MNHNS, CDR2 SASEGT. The CDR3 has 12 residues. V dropped 0 bases and J dropped 4 bases, with 4 bases sitting between them. The CDR3 protein is CASSEAYYEQYV. The CDR3 nucleotides read TGTGCCAGCAGTGAAGCATATTACGAGCAGTACGTC.

V gene TRBV9 combines with J gene TRBJ2-6, with no clear D. The V end was cut by 0 bases, the J end by 0 bases, with 7 bases between. This CDR3 has 16 residues. Per germline, CDR1 SGDLS and CDR2 YYNGEE. DNA of the CDR3: TGTGCCAGCAGCGTAGAATCGGTCTCTGGGGCCAACGTCCTGACTTTC. It translates to CASSVESVSGANVLTF. The full variable domain, in which reference TRBV9 and TRBJ2-6 provide the parts outside the CDR3, is DSGVTQTPKHLITATGQRVTLRCSPRSGDLSVYWYQQSLDQGLQFLIQYYNGEERAKGNILERFSAQQFPDLHSELNLSSLELGDSALYFCASSVESVSGANVLTFGAGSRLTVL.

There are many counts of this clone. The chain uses TRBV4-1 and TRBJ1-2, with 8 bases matching TRBD1. This CDR3 region has 15 residues. The germline V gene has CDR1 MGHRA and CDR2 YSYEKL. The V gene end was trimmed by 0 bases and the J gene end by 6 bases; junction bases not matched to a gene: 6. In nucleotides, the CDR3 is TGCGCCAGCAGCCAAGATCCGGACAGGGCGGATGGCTACACCTTC. Amino acids: CASSQDPDRADGYTF.

V is TRBV4-2 and J is TRBJ1-4; possible D gene TRBD1, 5 bases. CDR1 LGHNA and CDR2 YNFKEQ come from the germline V gene. V was shortened by 0 bases and J by 5 bases, with 10 bases between the two germline ends. This CDR3 spans 15 amino acids. CDR3 in DNA: TGTGCCAGCAGCCAAGAAAGGGGCCGCAATGAAAAACTGTTTTTT. It codes for CASSQERGRNEKLFF.

The V and J genes are TRBV27 and TRBJ1-1, with 10 bases that match TRBD1. Germline CDR1 reads MNHEY; CDR2 reads SMNVEV (reference sequence). The CDR3 covers 16 residues. J lost 1 base, V lost 6 bases, and 8 bases had no gene match. The CDR3 region has the DNA TGTGCCAGCAGACCGGGGACAGGGGAACGGAACACTGAAGCTTTCTTT. It yields the protein CASRPGTGERNTEAFF.

DNA for the CDR3: TGCGCCAGCAGCTTGACAGCAGTAACCTACGAGCAGTACTTC. Its protein product is CASSLTAVTYEQYF. This chain uses TRBV5-1 with TRBJ2-7; D is uncertain. The germline V gene has CDR1 SGHRS and CDR2 YFSETQ. Trimming removed 1 base at V and 2 bases at J, with 10 bases between. The CDR3 runs to 14 residues. The full variable domain, completed using reference TRBV5-1 and TRBJ2-7, is KAGVTQTPRYLIKTRGQQVTLSCSPISGHRSVSWYQQTPGQGLQFLFEYFSETQRNKGNFPGRFSGRQFSNSRSEMNVSTLELGDSALYLCASSLTAVTYEQYFGPGTRLTVT.

This chain joins TRBV30 and TRBJ1-1; D might be TRBD1 (5 bases). The CDR3 spans 15 residues. The V gene lost 0 bases and the J gene lost 1 base, with 12 bases spanning the gap. Germline CDR1 reads GTSNPN; CDR2 reads SVGIG (reference sequence). CDR3 sequence reads: CAWSVRGHSNTEAFF. CDR3 in DNA: TGTGCCTGGAGTGTACGTGGACATTCGAACACTGAAGCTTTCTTT.

This chain joins TRBV7-3 and TRBJ2-3; 8 nucleotides line up with TRBD1. The CDR3 is made up of 12 amino acids. Per the germline V gene, CDR1 is SGHTA and CDR2 is FQGTGA. The ends lost 5 bases at V and 8 bases at J; junction bases unmatched: 3. Here the CDR3 reads CASSKTGGTQYF. CDR3 coding DNA: TGTGCCAGCAGCAAAACAGGGGGTACGCAGTATTTT.

The CDR3 nucleotides are TGTGCCAGCAGCATACAGGGATCCAACGAGCAGTACTTC. This translates into CASSIQGSNEQYF. The V and J genes are TRBV7-3 and TRBJ2-7; the D gene is possibly TRBD1 (6 bases). V lost 5 bases to trimming and J lost 5 bases, with 13 bases between them. Germline V CDR1 and CDR2: SGHTA, FQGTGA. CDR3 length: 13 amino acids.

This sequence joins TRBV4-1 and TRBJ1-6; D possibly corresponds to TRBD1 (6 bases). The CDR3 length is 16 residues. Germline V gene data show CDR1 as MGHRA and CDR2 as YSYEKL. V lost 4 bases, J lost 7 bases, and 17 bases lay in between. In DNA form, the CDR3 reads TGCGCCAGCAGCCTAACCGCGACAGGATGGAATTCACCCCTCCACTTT. It encodes CASSLTATGWNSPLHF.

As DNA, the CDR3 is TGTGCCAGCAGTTTATACGTGGGAGAGTCTGAAGCTTTCTTT. It codes for CASSLYVGESEAFF. This chain uses TRBV28 with TRBJ1-1; no clear D. Between the trimmed V and J ends, which lost 1 base and 6 bases, there was a span of 12 bases. Germline CDR1 is MDHEN and CDR2 is SYDVKM. The CDR3 has 14 amino acids.

This chain connects TRBV5-4 to TRBJ1-2; TRBD1 is a possible D gene (5 bases). Trimming removed 1 base from V and 4 bases from J, with 11 bases in between. The germline V gene has CDR1 SGHNT and CDR2 YYREEE (reference sequence). There are 14 residues in the CDR3. DNA for the CDR3: TGTGCCAGCAGCTTGTGGGGACTTCGCTATGGCTACACCTTC. This encodes CASSLWGLRYGYTF.

This chain joins TRBV3-1 (or the pseudogene TRBV3-2) and TRBJ1-5; D remains ambiguous. V shed 0 bases and J shed 6 bases, with 9 bases lying between them. The CDR3 covers 14 residues. CDR1 is LGHDT and CDR2 is YNNKEL in the germline V gene (reference sequence). The CDR3: CASSQDPGSQPQHF. For the CDR3, the DNA is TGTGCCAGCAGCCAAGACCCAGGCAGTCAGCCCCAGCATTTT.

As DNA, the CDR3 is TGCGCCAGCAGTTCGGACAGGTGGGGCAATCAGCCCCAGCATTTT. Translation gives CASSSDRWGNQPQHF. J is TRBJ1-5 and V is TRBV10-2; TRBD1 matches 7 bases. The CDR3 has 15 amino acids. The germline CDR1 and CDR2 sequences are WSHSY and SAAADI. V gave up 5 bases and J gave up 2 bases; unmatched junction bases: 6.